The clone carrying this TCR beta chain was seen many times. Its antigen is undetermined. The sample is drawn from a study of molecular identifiers for immune sequencing clone quantification. Previously described methods with listed TCR primers produced the bulk TCR libraries. A single record per CDR3 protein comes from TCRdb applying MiXCR to the PCR reads. This sample has some 89,000 distinct CDR3 sequences, with roughly 24% found just once. Study outcomes and limitations: Whereas clones above 20 RNA copies held under 1% of naive-cell molecules, they held over 97% of effector molecules. Even with about a million naive cells present, spiked Jurkat TCR RNA from one cell was reportedly detectable.

The CDR3 loop spans 13 amino acids. Trimming pared 5 bases from V and 5 bases from J, leaving 11 bases between. Germline loops: CDR1 MNHEY, CDR2 SMNVEV (reference sequence). The sequenced sample was naive CD8+ T cells from blood, with Jurkat cell RNA spiked in. This sample's subset: FACS-sorted CD8+CD4-CCR7+CD45RA+ naive T cells. The chain links TRBV27 to TRBJ2-3; the D is unclear. This receptor was obtained from a human donor in good health. Some libraries in this study had Jurkat cell RNA spiked in. The CDR3 DNA is TGTGCCAGCAGTCTCCTGAAGGGAGATACGCAGTATTTT. Protein product: CASSLLKGDTQYF.